This T cell receptor beta chain was sequenced in a study of blood T cell repertoires in COVID-19 (dated by TCRdb to 2019 to 2021). Context from the whole study: Collaborator samples came from the United States, Italy and Spain and covered acute and convalescent phases of COVID-19. The material from the prospective study consisted of cDNA or gDNA derived from T cells, B-cell-depleted T cells, or PBMCs. Deeply sampled blood TCRbeta repertoires from subjects exposed to, actively infected with, or recovered from COVID-19 were included in the dataset. The repertoires were released in a freely available public database meant as a resource for research on the immune response to SARS-CoV-2. The samples were drawn from two sources: the first 160 participants of the ongoing ImmuneRACE study, and 1,000 to 1,500 subjects contributed by 6 global collaborators. Sample metadata almost always included a de-identified subject ID, COVID-19 status, age in years and sex. Where available, HLA class I and class II types were taken from metadata supplied by the sample provider and were not determined by assay-based typing.

The immunoSEQ Assay, a bias-controlled multiplex PCR, was used to amplify TCRbeta CDR3 regions from genomic DNA. As for how the authors treated the data: The number of nucleated cells in each sample was estimated from the amplification of reference gene primers within the assay. To quantify the absolute abundance of each unique TCRbeta CDR3 rearrangement, sequence reads were collapsed and filtered. For each sample, productive Simpson clonality was calculated by taking the square root of Simpson's diversity index across productive rearrangements. This is the immuneACCESS table as TCRdb keeps it, with only in-frame sequences that have V and J called. A part of the clones is gone; compared with another copy, unresolved V genes explain less than half, and the rest is unexplained. From that table come the V and J calls and clone size; the DNA was used to work out D and trimming. The sample has about 300,000 clones on record, 85% to 90% of them singletons. Together, the top ten hold less than 4.5% of the sample.

On this clone: The clone's antigen remains unknown. No per-base quality is available; no much larger clone lies one base away.

The germline V gene encodes CDR1 LNHDA and CDR2 SQIVND (reference sequence). From cysteine to phenylalanine, the CDR3 is 13 amino acids long. CDR3 DNA is the only sequence kept; it has 39 bases, read in frame from the first base. At the junction V is shortened by 2 bases and J by 7 bases, with 9 bases in between. Participants in the prospective study were aged about 18 to 89 years, lived in some 24 United States geographic areas, and enrolled through a virtual design. In the prospective study, cohorts were assigned on the basis of participant-reported clinical history obtained from a screening survey and a study questionnaire. Recovered participants in ImmuneRACE Cohort 3 were defined by two consecutive negative NP/OP PCR tests, clearance by a healthcare professional, or resolution of symptoms. Mobile phlebotomists in the prospective study collected whole blood, serum and a nasopharyngeal or oropharyngeal swab from every participant. Participants in the prospective study had the option to provide additional blood draws and questionnaires over an approximately 2-month period. Before DNA extraction, prospective study blood samples were shipped either frozen or at room temperature.

Paper-wide results and their limitations: Clinical and demographic metadata were provided uncurated, with the amount varying by source and participant.

The chain is encoded by TRBV19 joined to TRBJ1-5; the D gene is unclear. The source of this sequence is a man aged 25-40 years who had recovered from COVID-19. Sequenced material: PBMCs or T cells enriched from blood (not recorded which). The DNA is as follows: TGTGCCAGTAGTATATCGGGAGGCCAGCCCCAGCATTTT. It specifies CASSISGGQPQHF.